Below, 20 T cell receptor beta chains from the same sample are listed, as sequenced in a study of response to subunit inactivated influenza vaccine. TCRdb re-called the RT-PCR reads through MiXCR, storing one row per CDR3 protein. The sample lists hundreds of thousands of distinct CDR3 sequences, about 18% occurring once. The source was PBMCs from blood, collected approximately 5 days after vaccination. The receptors here all came from a man aged 45-65 years who received an inactivated influenza vaccine.

This clonotype appeared a few times. The CDR3 DNA follows: TGTGCCAGCAGTTCCCCGCCTTTGCCATACGAGCAGTACTTC. Translation gives CASSSPPLPYEQYF. The rearrangement links TRBV28 to TRBJ2-7; D call uncertain. The CDR3 is 14 amino acids. CDR1 and CDR2 from the germline V gene are MDHEN and SYDVKM. Trimming left V 4 bases short and J 4 bases short, with 14 bases between.

In this sample, this clonotype turned up a few times. The V gene is TRBV7-2, the J gene TRBJ2-2; 8 bases agree with TRBD1. There are 13 residues in the CDR3. Germline loops: CDR1 SGHTA, CDR2 FQGNSA. V lost 4 bases and J lost 7; bases outside the gene matches: 2. CDR3 region: CASSSTGGGELFF. The CDR3 region has the DNA TGTGCCAGCAGCTCCACAGGGGGCGGGGAGCTGTTTTTT.

This clonotype was detected ten times or more. The chain links TRBV12-3 or TRBV12-4 to TRBJ1-2; 9 nucleotides agree with TRBD1. This CDR3 is built from 15 residues. J gave up 6 bases and V 5 bases, and 10 bases lay outside the gene matches. In nucleotides, the CDR3 is TGTGCCAGCAGTCAAAAACAGGGGGCGTACGATGGCTACACCTTC. This encodes CASSQKQGAYDGYTF.

CDR3 amino acids: CASRDLRSGETQYF. The CDR3 coding sequence is TGTGCCAGCAGAGACCTACGGAGTGGGGAGACCCAGTACTTC. The chain is built from TRBV12-3 or TRBV12-4 and TRBJ2-5; no reliable D call. Deletions cut 6 bases from V and 5 bases from J, with 16 bases between. The CDR3 is 14 amino acids.

This sequence joins TRBV29-1 and TRBJ1-6; D unclear. The CDR3 runs to 13 residues. The V and J ends lost 6 bases and 9 bases respectively, with 15 bases between them. Germline V CDR1 and CDR2: SQVTM, ANQGSEA. The CDR3, as DNA: TGCAGCGTCCAAGCCGATGCTGGTTCACCCCTCCACTTT. It translates to CSVQADAGSPLHF.

The CDR3 spells CASSWGQGVQFF. DNA of the CDR3: TGTGCCAGCAGCTGGGGACAGGGGGTGCAGTTCTTC. The chain recombines TRBV11-1 with TRBJ2-1, with 11 nucleotides matching TRBD1. J was trimmed by 12 bases and V by 4 bases; bases with no gene match: 2. This CDR3 spans 12 amino acids. The germline CDR1 and CDR2 sequences are SGHAT and FQDESV (reference sequence).

This clonotype was seen ten or more times. This chain uses TRBV12-3 or TRBV12-4 with TRBJ1-2, with TRBD1 identical over 8 bases. The CDR3 is made up of 14 amino acids. V shed 5 bases and J 3 bases; nucleotides not matched to a gene: 5. Here the CDR3 DNA reads TGTGCCAGCAGTGCCCCAGGGGGCTACTATGGCTACACCTTC. The encoded protein is CASSAPGGYYGYTF.

This chain uses TRBV7-9 with TRBJ1-5; 7 nucleotides match TRBD1. This CDR3 spans 17 amino acids. Unmatched junction bases numbered 10, after V lost 5 bases and J lost 0 bases. CDR1 SEHNR and CDR2 FQNEAQ come from the germline V gene (reference sequence). The CDR3 spells CASSPYYGTDSNQPQHF. As DNA, the CDR3 is TGTGCCAGCAGCCCATATTATGGGACAGATAGCAATCAGCCCCAGCATTTT.

In its sample, this clonotype was seen a few times. V is TRBV6-1 and J is TRBJ1-5, with a possible D match to TRBD1 (5 bases). This CDR3 is 15 amino acids long. CDR1 is MNHNS, CDR2 SASEGT, per germline. Trimming took 3 bases from V and 5 from J, leaving 14 bases between them. CDR3 protein: CASSDVGPSHQPQHF. CDR3 DNA sequence: TGTGCCAGCAGTGATGTGGGACCATCCCATCAGCCCCAGCATTTT.

This clonotype was found a few times. The chain uses TRBV7-9 and TRBJ2-1; TRBD2 aligns across 9 bases. Germline CDR1 is SEHNR and CDR2 is FQNEAQ (reference sequence). The CDR3 has 17 residues. V lost 0 bases to trimming and J lost 4 bases; unmatched junction nucleotides: 7. The CDR3 DNA sequence: TGTGCCAGCAGCTTAGCGAAGGGCGGGAGGGAGTACAATGAGCAGTTCTTC. It specifies CASSLAKGGREYNEQFF. The full variable domain, completed using reference TRBV7-9 and TRBJ2-1, is DTGVSQNPRHKITKRGQNVTFRCDPISEHNRLYWYRQTLGQGPEFLTYFQNEAQLEKSRLLSDRFSAERPKGSFSTLEIQRTEQGDSAMYLCASSLAKGGREYNEQFFGPGTRLTVL.

This chain links TRBV6-1 with TRBJ2-1; no clear D. The V gene lost 3 bases and the J gene lost 6 bases, with 9 bases spanning the gap. This CDR3 is 13 amino acids long. Germline CDR1 reads MNHNS; CDR2 reads SASEGT. The CDR3 reads CASSDWSVNEQFF. The CDR3 nucleotides are TGTGCCAGCAGTGACTGGTCGGTCAATGAGCAGTTCTTC.

The sample holds many counts of this clonotype. The junction departs from germline at one end; a sequencing error may be responsible. J is TRBJ2-2 and V is TRBV5-1, with D unclear. Germline loops: CDR1 SGHRS, CDR2 YFSETQ. The CDR3 contains 14 residues. CDR3 residues: CASSLSVNTGELFF. The CDR3 nucleotides are TGTGCCAGCAGTTTATCAGTCAACACCGGGGAGCTGTTTTTT.

The chain links TRBV18 to TRBJ2-3; either TRBD1 or TRBD2 may supply D (5 bases each). Germline assignment: CDR1 KGHSH and CDR2 LQKENI. This CDR3 has 12 amino acids. V was cut by 2 bases and J by 6 bases, with 6 bases left in between. The CDR3 DNA is TGTGCCAGCTCACCAGGGGACGATACGCAGTATTTT. Protein product: CASSPGDDTQYF.

This sequence joins TRBV29-1 and TRBJ1-2, with D hard to call. The CDR3 has 11 residues. In germline, CDR1 is SQVTM, CDR2 ANQGSEA. V dropped 7 bases and J dropped 3 bases, with 9 bases sitting between them. CDR3 loop: CSARTHYGYTF. CDR3 nucleotide sequence: TGCAGCGCCCGGACTCACTATGGCTACACCTTC.

V gene TRBV5-6 combines with J gene TRBJ2-1; 13 bases are a match to TRBD2. The CDR3 contains 16 residues. V gave up 4 bases and J gave up 4 bases; unmatched junction bases: 5. Per germline, CDR1 SGHDT and CDR2 YYEEEE. Here the CDR3 reads CASSIPGLAGYNEQFF. The CDR3 region has the DNA TGTGCCAGCAGCATTCCGGGACTAGCGGGGTACAATGAGCAGTTCTTC.

This clonotype has just one count. One base away lies a much larger clone, so this may be a sequencing read error. V usage is TRBV4-2 and J usage is TRBJ2-1; TRBD2 matches at 15 bases. Germline-derived CDR1 and CDR2 are LGHNA and YNFKEQ. The CDR3 loop spans 17 amino acids. The V gene end was trimmed by 3 bases and the J gene end by 13 bases; junction bases not matched to a gene: 13. CDR3 in DNA: TGTGCCAGCAGCCAGGAAACCGGGACTAGCGGGGGGTTGAGTCAGTTCTTC. As protein: CASSQETGTSGGLSQFF.

V gene TRBV20-1 combines with J gene TRBJ1-6; D is unresolved. The ends were cut back, 6 bases at V and 7 bases at J, with 16 bases in the middle. CDR1 is DFQATT, CDR2 SNEGSKA, per germline (reference sequence). This CDR3 has 14 amino acids. DNA for the CDR3: TGCAGTGCAAGAAGTGGTTACTCGAATTCACCCCTCCACTTT. Translation gives CSARSGYSNSPLHF.

This clonotype occurred a few times. The rearrangement joins TRBV20-1 to TRBJ2-7, with D possibly matching TRBD1 (5 bases). The CDR3 sequence is 12 residues long. Trimming took 3 bases from V and 3 from J, leaving 9 bases between them. CDR1 is DFQATT, CDR2 SNEGSKA, per germline (reference sequence). Written as DNA, the CDR3 is TGCAGTGCTAGTAAGGGGAACTACGAGCAGTACTTC. Translating gives CSASKGNYEQYF.

This clonotype showed up just a few times. The chain employs TRBV20-1 and TRBJ2-3, with a weak D call TRBD1 (6 bases). V was cut by 2 bases and J by 2 bases, with 11 bases left in between. The CDR3 loop spans 14 amino acids. From germline, CDR1 is DFQATT and CDR2 SNEGSKA (reference sequence). Here the CDR3 DNA reads TGCAGTGCTAGAACAGGGTCACTCACAGATACGCAGTATTTT. Translated: CSARTGSLTDTQYF.

The gene calls are TRBV15 and TRBJ2-3; D might be TRBD1 (6 bases). CDR1 LNHNV and CDR2 YYDKDF come from the germline V gene (reference sequence). CDR3 size: 13 residues. Between the trimmed V and J ends, which lost 0 bases and 6 bases, there was a span of 7 bases. CDR3 protein: CATSRETGDTQYF. The CDR3 DNA sequence: TGTGCCACCAGCAGAGAAACAGGGGATACGCAGTATTTT.